This T cell receptor (beta chain) was observed in a study of blood T cell repertoires in COVID-19. The wider study: Spain, Italy and the United States supplied samples that represented acute and convalescent COVID-19.

Recruitment covered roughly 24 US areas and drew participants whose ages spanned about 18 to 89 years. Researchers sorted participants into cohorts using their self-reported clinical history. Germline-derived CDR1 and CDR2 are MNHNS and SASEGT. The CDR3 runs 16 residues. V was clipped by 0 bases and J by 7 bases; unmatched bases: 6. Authors' analysis steps: Amplification with reference gene primers provided the estimates of nucleated cell counts. The repertoire was sequenced with immunoSEQ multiplex PCR; TCRdb's copy has only in-frame clones and lacks some. For V, J and clone size, that table is used; D and trimming come from the DNA. The sample contains around 200,000 clones, 75% to 90% of which appear only once. This clone appeared a single time.

The specimen was PBMCs or T cells enriched from blood (not recorded which). This chain joins TRBV6-1 and TRBJ2-1; 10 bases are a match to TRBD1. The source of this sequence is a young woman who had been exposed to COVID-19. CDR3 region: CASSEARGTGVNEQFF. The CDR3 coding sequence is TGTGCCAGCAGTGAAGCGCGAGGGACAGGGGTAAATGAGCAGTTCTTC.